The T cell receptor (beta chain) described here comes from a study of pediatric ulcerative colitis. Clones were read by immunoSEQ multiplex PCR, and TCRdb kept only the in-frame ones, dropping some. The sample contains roughly 17,000 clones, roughly 70% of which appear only once. The rectum was sampled with one to two pinch biopsies at colonoscopy. The specimen was gut tissue. The sequence derives from a girl aged 5-17 years with moderate ulcerative colitis.

The DNA for the CDR3 is TGTGCCAGCAGTGGAGATGCAGGGGCGGATGGCTACACCTTC. It yields the protein CASSGDAGADGYTF. The chain carries TRBV2 and TRBJ1-2; D might be TRBD1 (6 bases). V gave up 4 bases and J gave up 6 bases, with 15 bases separating them. The CDR3 length is 14 residues. Germline values: CDR1 SNHLY, CDR2 FYNNEI.